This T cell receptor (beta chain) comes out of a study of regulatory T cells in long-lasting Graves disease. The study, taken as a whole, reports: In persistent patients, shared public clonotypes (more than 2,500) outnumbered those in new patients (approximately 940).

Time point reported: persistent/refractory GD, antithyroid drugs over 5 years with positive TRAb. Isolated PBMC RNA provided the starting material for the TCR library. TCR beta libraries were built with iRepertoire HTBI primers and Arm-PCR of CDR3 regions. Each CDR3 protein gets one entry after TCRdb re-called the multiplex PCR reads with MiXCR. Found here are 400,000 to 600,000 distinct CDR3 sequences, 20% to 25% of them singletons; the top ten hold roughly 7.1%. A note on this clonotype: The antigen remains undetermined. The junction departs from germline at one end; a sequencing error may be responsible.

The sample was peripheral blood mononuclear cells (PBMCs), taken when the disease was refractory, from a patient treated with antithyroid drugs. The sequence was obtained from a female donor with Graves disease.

CDR3 region: CANSYMGQPQHF. The CDR3 bases are TGTGCCAACAGTTACATGGGTCAGCCCCAGCATTTT. The rearrangement uses TRBV6-5 and TRBJ1-5, with no clear D. Per the germline V gene, CDR1 is MNHEY and CDR2 is SVGAGI. This CDR3 region has 12 residues.